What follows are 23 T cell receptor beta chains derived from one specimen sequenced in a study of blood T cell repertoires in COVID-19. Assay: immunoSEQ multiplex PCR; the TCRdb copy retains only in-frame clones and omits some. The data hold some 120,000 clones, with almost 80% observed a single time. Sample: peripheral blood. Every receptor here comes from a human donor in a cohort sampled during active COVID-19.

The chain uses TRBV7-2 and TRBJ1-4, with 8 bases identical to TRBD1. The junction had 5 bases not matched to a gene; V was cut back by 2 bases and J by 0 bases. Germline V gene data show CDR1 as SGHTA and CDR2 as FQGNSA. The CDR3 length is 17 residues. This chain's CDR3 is CASSLRQGPATNEKLFF. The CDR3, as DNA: TGTGCCAGCAGCTTACGACAGGGGCCCGCAACTAATGAAAAACTGTTTTTT. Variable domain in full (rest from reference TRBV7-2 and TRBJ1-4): GAGVSQSPSNKVTEKGKDVELRCDPISGHTALYWYRQSLGQGLEFLIYFQGNSAPDKSGLPSDRFSAERTGGSVSTLTIQRTQQEDSAVYLCASSLRQGPATNEKLFFGSGTQLSVL.

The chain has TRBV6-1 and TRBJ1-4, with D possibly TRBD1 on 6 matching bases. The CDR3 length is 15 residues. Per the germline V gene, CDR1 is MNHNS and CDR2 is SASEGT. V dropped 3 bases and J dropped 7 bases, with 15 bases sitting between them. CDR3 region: CASSETGRTGEKLFF. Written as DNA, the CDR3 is TGTGCCAGCAGTGAGACAGGAAGGACGGGTGAAAAACTGTTTTTT.

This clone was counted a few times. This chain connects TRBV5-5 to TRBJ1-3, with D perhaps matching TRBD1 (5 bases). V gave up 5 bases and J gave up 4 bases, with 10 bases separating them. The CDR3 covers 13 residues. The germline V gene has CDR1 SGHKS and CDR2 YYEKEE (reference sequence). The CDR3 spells CASSFGAGNTIYF. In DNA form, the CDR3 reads TGTGCCAGCAGTTTTGGGGCCGGAAACACCATATATTTT.

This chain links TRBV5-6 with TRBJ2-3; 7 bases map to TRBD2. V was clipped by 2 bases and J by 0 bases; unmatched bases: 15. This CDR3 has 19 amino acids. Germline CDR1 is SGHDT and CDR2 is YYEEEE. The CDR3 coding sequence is TGTGCCAGCAGCTTCCTCGCCAATTTAGCGGGCCCGAGCACAGATACGCAGTATTTT. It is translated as CASSFLANLAGPSTDTQYF.

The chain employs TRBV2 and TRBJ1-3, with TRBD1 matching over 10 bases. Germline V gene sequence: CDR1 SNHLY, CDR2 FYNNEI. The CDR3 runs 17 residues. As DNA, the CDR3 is TGTGCGAAAAGTGAAGGGCCCGGGACAGGGGTCGGAAACACCATATATTTT. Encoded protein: CAKSEGPGTGVGNTIYF.

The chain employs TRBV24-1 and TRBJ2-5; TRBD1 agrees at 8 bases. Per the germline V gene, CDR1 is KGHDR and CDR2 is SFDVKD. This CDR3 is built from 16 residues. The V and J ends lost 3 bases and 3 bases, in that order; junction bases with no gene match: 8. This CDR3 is CATSDGDMTGEETQYF. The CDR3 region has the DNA TGTGCCACCAGTGATGGGGATATGACAGGGGAAGAGACCCAGTACTTC.

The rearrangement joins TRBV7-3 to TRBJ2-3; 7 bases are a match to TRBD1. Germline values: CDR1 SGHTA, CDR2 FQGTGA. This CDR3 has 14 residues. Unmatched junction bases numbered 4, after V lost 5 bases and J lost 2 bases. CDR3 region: CASSLGQDTDTQYF. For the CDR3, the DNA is TGTGCCAGCAGCCTCGGACAGGACACAGATACGCAGTATTTT.

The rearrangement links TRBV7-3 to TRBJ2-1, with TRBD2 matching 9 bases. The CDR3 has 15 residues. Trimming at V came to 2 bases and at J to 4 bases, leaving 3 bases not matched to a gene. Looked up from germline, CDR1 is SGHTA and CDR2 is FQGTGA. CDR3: CASSLLAGPYNEQFF. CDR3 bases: TGTGCCAGCAGCTTACTAGCGGGGCCTTACAATGAGCAGTTCTTC.

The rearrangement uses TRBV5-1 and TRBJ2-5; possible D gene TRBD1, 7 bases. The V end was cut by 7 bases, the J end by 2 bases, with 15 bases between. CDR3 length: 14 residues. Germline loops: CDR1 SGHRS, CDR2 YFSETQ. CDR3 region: CASGFRGEQETQYF. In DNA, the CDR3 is TGCGCCAGCGGGTTCAGGGGGGAACAAGAGACCCAGTACTTC.

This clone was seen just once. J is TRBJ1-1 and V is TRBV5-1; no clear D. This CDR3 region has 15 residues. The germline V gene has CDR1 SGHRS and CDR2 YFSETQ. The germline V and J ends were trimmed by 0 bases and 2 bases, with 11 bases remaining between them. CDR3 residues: CASSLESRLNTEAFF. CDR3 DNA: TGCGCCAGCAGCTTGGAATCCAGGCTAAACACTGAAGCTTTCTTT.

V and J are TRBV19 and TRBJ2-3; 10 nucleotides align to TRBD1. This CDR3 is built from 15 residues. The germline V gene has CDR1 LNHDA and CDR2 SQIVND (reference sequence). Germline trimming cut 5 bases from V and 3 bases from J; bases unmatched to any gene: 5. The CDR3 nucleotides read TGTGCCAGTAGTCCGCGGACAGGGGGAACAGATACGCAGTATTTT. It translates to CASSPRTGGTDTQYF.

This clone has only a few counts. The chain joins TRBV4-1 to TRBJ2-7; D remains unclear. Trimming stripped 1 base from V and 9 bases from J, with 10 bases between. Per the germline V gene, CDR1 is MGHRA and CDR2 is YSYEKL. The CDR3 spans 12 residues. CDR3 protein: CASSQVRERQYF. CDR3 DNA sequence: TGCGCCAGCAGCCAAGTTCGAGAAAGGCAGTACTTC.

The CDR3 DNA reads as TGTGCCACCAGTGACTCAGGCTCTGGCTACACCTTC. This gives the protein CATSDSGSGYTF. The chain uses TRBV24-1 and TRBJ1-2; no definite D call. The CDR3 loop spans 12 amino acids. V lost 4 bases and J lost 7, with 9 bases in between. CDR1 and CDR2 (germline): KGHDR, SFDVKD.

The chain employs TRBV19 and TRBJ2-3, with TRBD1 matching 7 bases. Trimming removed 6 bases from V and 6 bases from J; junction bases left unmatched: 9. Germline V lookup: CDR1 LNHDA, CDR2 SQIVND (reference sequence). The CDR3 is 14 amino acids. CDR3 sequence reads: CASRHRGQRDTQYF. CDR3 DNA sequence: TGTGCCAGTAGGCATAGGGGGCAAAGGGATACGCAGTATTTT.

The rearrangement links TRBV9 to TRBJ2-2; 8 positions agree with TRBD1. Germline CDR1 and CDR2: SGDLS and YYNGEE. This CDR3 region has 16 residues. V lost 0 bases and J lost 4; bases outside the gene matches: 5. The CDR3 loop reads CASSVGLRGRTGELFF. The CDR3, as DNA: TGTGCCAGCAGCGTAGGTCTCAGGGGGCGCACCGGGGAGCTGTTTTTT.

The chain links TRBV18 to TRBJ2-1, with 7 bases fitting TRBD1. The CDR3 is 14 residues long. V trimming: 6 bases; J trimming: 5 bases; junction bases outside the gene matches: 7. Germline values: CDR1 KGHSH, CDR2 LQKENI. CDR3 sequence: CASSYGQDNNEQFF. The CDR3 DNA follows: TGTGCCAGCTCCTATGGACAGGACAACAATGAGCAGTTCTTC.

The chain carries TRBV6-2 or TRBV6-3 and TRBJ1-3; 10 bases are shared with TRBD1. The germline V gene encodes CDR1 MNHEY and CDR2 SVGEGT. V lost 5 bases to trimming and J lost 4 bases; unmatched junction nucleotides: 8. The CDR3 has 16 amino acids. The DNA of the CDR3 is TGTGCCAGCAGTGACGCCGGGACAGGGGTAGGAAACACCATATATTTT. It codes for CASSDAGTGVGNTIYF.

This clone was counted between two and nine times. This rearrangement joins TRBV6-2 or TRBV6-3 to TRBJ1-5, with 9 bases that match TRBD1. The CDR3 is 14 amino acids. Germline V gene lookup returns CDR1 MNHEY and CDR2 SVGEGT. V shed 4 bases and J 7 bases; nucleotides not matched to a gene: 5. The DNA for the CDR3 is TGTGCCAGCAGTTCCTGGACAGGGGAACAGCCCCAGCATTTT. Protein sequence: CASSSWTGEQPQHF.

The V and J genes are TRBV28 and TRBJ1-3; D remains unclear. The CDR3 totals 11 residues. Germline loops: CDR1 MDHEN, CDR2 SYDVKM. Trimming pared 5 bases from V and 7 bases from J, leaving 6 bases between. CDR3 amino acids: CASSRGNTIYF. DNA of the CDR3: TGTGCCAGCAGTCGAGGGAACACCATATATTTT.

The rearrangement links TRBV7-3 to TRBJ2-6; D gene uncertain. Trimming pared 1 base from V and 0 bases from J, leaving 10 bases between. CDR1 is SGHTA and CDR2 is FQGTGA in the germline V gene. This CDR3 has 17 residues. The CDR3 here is CASSLRQRSSGANVLTF. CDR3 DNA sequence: TGTGCCAGCAGCTTAAGGCAAAGGAGCTCTGGGGCCAACGTCCTGACTTTC. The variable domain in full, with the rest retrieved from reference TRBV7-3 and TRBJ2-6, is GAGVSQTPSNKVTEKGKYVELRCDPISGHTALYWYRQSLGQGPEFLIYFQGTGAADDSGLPNDRFFAVRPEGSVSTLKIQRTERGDSAVYLCASSLRQRSSGANVLTFGAGSRLTVL.

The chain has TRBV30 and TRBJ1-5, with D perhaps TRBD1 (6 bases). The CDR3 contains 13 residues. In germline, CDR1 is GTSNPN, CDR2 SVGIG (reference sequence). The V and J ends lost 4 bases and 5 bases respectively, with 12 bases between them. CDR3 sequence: CAWTGAGDQPQHF. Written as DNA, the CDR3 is TGTGCCTGGACAGGGGCTGGGGATCAGCCCCAGCATTTT.

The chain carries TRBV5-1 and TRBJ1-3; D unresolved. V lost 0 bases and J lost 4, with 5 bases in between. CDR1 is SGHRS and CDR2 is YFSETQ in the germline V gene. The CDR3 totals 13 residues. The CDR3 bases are TGCGCCAGCAGCTTGGACGGGGGAAACACCATATATTTT. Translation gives CASSLDGGNTIYF.

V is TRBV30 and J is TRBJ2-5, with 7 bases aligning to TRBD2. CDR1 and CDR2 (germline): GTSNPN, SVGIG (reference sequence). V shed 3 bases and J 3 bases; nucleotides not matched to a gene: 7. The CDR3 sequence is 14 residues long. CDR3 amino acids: CAWRPLGGKETQYF. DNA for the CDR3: TGTGCCTGGAGACCGCTGGGGGGGAAAGAGACCCAGTACTTC.